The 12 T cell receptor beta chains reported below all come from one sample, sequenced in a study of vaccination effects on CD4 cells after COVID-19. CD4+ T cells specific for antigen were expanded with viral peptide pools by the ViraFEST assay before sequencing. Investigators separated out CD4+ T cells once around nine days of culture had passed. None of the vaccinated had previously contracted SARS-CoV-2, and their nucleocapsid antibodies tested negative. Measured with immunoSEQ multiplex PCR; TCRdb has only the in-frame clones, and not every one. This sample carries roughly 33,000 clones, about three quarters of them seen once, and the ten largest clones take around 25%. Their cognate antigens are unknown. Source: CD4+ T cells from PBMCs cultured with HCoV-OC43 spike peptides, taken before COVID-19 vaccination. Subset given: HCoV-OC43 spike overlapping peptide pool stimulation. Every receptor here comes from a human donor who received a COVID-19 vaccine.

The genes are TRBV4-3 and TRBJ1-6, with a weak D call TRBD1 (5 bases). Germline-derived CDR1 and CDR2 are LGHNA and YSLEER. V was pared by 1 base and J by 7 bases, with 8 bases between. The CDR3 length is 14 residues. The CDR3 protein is CASSQGTGNSPLHF. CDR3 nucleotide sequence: TGCGCCAGCAGCCAAGGTACAGGCAATTCACCCCTCCACTTT.

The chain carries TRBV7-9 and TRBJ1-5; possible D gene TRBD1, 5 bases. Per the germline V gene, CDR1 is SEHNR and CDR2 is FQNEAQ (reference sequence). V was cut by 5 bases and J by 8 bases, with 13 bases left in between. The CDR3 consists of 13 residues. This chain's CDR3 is CASSPTEGKPQHF. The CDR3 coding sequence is TGTGCCAGCAGCCCGACAGAGGGGAAGCCCCAGCATTTT.

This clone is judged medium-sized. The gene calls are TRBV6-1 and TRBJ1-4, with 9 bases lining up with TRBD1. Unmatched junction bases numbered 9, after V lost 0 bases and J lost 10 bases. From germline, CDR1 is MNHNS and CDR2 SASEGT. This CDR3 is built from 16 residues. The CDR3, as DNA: TGTGCCAGCAGTGAAGCGAGGCGACAGGGGGTGGGAAAACTGTTTTTT. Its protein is CASSEARRQGVGKLFF.

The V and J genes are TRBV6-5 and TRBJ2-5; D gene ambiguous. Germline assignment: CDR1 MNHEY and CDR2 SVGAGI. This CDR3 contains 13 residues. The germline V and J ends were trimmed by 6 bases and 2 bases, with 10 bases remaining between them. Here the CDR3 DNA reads TGTGCCAGCAGGGCCGGGTTTCAAGAGACCCAGTACTTC. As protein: CASRAGFQETQYF.

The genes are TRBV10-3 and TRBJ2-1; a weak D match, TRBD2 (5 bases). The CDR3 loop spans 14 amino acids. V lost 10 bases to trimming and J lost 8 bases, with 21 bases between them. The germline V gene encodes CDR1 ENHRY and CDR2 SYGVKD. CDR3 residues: CATSQTGYRDEQFF. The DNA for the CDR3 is TGTGCCACCTCCCAGACGGGGTATCGGGATGAGCAGTTCTTC.

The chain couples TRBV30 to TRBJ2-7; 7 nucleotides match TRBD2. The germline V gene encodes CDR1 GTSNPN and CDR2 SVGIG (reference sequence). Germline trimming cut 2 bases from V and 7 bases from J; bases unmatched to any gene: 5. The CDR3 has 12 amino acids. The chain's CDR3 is CAWSPLGGEQYF. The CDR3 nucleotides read TGTGCCTGGAGTCCCCTGGGGGGGGAGCAGTACTTC.

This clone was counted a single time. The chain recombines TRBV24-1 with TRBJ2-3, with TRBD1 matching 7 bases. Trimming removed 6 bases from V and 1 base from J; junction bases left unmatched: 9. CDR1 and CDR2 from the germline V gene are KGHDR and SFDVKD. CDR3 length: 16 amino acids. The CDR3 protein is CATSLTGPLGTDTQYF. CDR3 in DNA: TGTGCCACCAGTTTGACAGGGCCCCTTGGCACAGATACGCAGTATTTT.

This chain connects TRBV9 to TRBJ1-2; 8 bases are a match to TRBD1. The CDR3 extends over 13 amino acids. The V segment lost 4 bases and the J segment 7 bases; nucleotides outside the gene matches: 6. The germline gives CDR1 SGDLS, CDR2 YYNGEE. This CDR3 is CASSSGQGSGYTF. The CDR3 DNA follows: TGTGCCAGCAGCTCTGGACAGGGAAGTGGCTACACCTTC.

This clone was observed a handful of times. The CDR3: CASRSSGTPTF. The CDR3 region has the DNA TGTGCCAGCAGATCATCCGGGACACCCACCTTC. The chain recombines TRBV6-6 with TRBJ1-2, with a possible D match to TRBD1 (6 bases). With 6 bases removed from V and 13 bases from J, the gap between germline ends came to 15 bases. The germline gives CDR1 MNHNY, CDR2 SVGAGI (reference sequence). The CDR3 spans 11 residues.

DNA of the CDR3: TGTGCCAGCAGCAAAACCCACACCGGGACAGGGTCCGTAAAGATAAAATCGCCCCAGCATTTT. Protein product: CASSKTHTGTGSVKIKSPQHF. The chain has TRBV21-1 and TRBJ1-5; the table's TRBD1 call for D was not verified on the DNA. TRBV21-1 is a documented pseudogene. The CDR3 runs 21 residues.

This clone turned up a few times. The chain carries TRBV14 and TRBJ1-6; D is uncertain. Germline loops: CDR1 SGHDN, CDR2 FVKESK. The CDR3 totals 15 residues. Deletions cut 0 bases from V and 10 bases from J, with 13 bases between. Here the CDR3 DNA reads TGTGCCAGCAGCCAAGACCCGGGGTCGGGCTCACCCCTCCACTTT. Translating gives CASSQDPGSGSPLHF.

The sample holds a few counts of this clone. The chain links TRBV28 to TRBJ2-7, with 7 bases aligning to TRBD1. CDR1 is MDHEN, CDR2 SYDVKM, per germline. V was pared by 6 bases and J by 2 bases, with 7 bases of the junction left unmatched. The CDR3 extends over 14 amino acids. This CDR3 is CASSLTGRTYEQYF. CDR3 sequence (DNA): TGTGCCAGCAGCTTGACAGGGCGAACCTACGAGCAGTACTTC.